This T cell receptor (beta chain) was retrieved from a study of post-analysis software for immune sequencing data. Findings of the study overall: Relative to controls, patients had 5 or 6 TRBV segments at higher frequency, with TRBV5-6, TRBV5-1 and TRBV20-1 among these.

Remarks on this clonotype: What it binds is unknown.

This CDR3 contains 15 residues. J gave up 3 bases and V 5 bases, and 8 bases lay outside the gene matches. Looked up from germline, CDR1 is KGHDR and CDR2 is SFDVKD. Carried by the TCR beta cDNA libraries were unique molecular identifiers. Each CDR3 protein gets one entry after TCRdb re-called the PCR reads with MiXCR. The sample consists of hundreds of thousands of distinct CDR3 sequences, roughly three fifths of them appearing once. This TCR came from a girl aged 2 to 9 with multiple sclerosis. The sequenced sample consisted of blood. The chain employs TRBV24-1 and TRBJ2-5; 7 positions match TRBD1. The CDR3 loop is CATSAAGTAEETQYF. The DNA for the CDR3 is TGTGCCACCAGTGCGGCCGGGACAGCGGAAGAGACCCAGTACTTC.